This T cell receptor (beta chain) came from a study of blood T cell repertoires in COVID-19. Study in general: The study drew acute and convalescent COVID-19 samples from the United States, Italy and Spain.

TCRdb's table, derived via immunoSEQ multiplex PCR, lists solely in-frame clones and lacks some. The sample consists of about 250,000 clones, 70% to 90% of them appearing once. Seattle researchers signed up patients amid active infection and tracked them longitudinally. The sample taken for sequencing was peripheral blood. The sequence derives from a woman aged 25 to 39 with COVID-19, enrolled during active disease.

Here the CDR3 reads CSVVQGGGSNQPQHF. In DNA form, the CDR3 reads TGCAGCGTTGTACAGGGGGGGGGAAGCAATCAGCCCCAGCATTTT. The chain couples TRBV29-1 to TRBJ1-5; 8 bases line up with TRBD1. Germline V gene lookup returns CDR1 SQVTM and CDR2 ANQGSEA. This CDR3 is 15 amino acids long. The V segment lost 4 bases and the J segment 1 base; nucleotides outside the gene matches: 6.